This entry lists 21 T cell receptor beta chains sequenced from one sample in a study of blood T cell repertoires in COVID-19. The table came from immunoSEQ multiplex PCR; TCRdb's copy has only in-frame clones and leaves some out. The sample shows roughly 200,000 clones, approximately 86% of them seen only once. Sequenced sample: PBMCs or T cells enriched from blood (not recorded which). The receptor source for this set is a woman aged 25 to 39 who had recovered from COVID-19.

This clone was detected only once. The rearrangement uses TRBV2 and TRBJ1-2, with TRBD1 matching 7 bases. Germline trimming cut 6 bases from V and 2 bases from J; bases unmatched to any gene: 0. Per the germline V gene, CDR1 is SNHLY and CDR2 is FYNNEI. CDR3 length: 12 residues. In nucleotides, the CDR3 is TGTGCCAGCAGAGGGGGCAACTATGGCTACACCTTC. It translates to CASRGGNYGYTF.

The CDR3 nucleotides read TGTGCCAGCACCCTGTCCTCCTACAATGAGCAGTTCTTC. Translated, it gives CASTLSSYNEQFF. The rearrangement links TRBV7-6 to TRBJ2-1, with unresolved D. V was clipped by 7 bases and J by 0 bases, with 7 bases between them. CDR1 is SGHVS and CDR2 is FNYEAQ in the germline V gene. This CDR3 region has 13 residues.

The V call is TRBV10-1, the J call TRBJ1-2; the D is unclear. Germline CDR1 reads WNHNN; CDR2 reads SYGVQD (reference sequence). The length of the CDR3 is 14 residues. Trimming took 1 base from V and 0 from J, leaving 6 bases between them. The CDR3, as DNA: TGCGCCAGCAGTGAGTTAGTATCTAACTATGGCTACACCTTC. It encodes CASSELVSNYGYTF.

The rearrangement links TRBV18 to TRBJ1-2; 7 bases line up with TRBD1. The germline V gene has CDR1 KGHSH and CDR2 LQKENI. The CDR3 contains 12 residues. The V gene end was trimmed by 2 bases and the J gene end by 10 bases; junction bases not matched to a gene: 4. CDR3 in amino acids: CASSPSGQIYTF. The CDR3 DNA reads TGTGCCAGCTCACCATCGGGACAGATCTACACCTTC.

The gene calls are TRBV7-8 and TRBJ2-1, with 9 bases that match TRBD2. The CDR3 covers 13 residues. Trimming cost V 5 bases and J 6 bases; bases outside gene matches: 2. CDR1 SGHVS and CDR2 FQNEAQ come from the germline V gene. The CDR3 DNA sequence: TGTGCCAGCAGCCCGCGGGAGGGCAATGAGCAGTTCTTC. This sequence encodes CASSPREGNEQFF.

The rearrangement joins TRBV7-8 to TRBJ1-1; tentative D call: TRBD1 (6 bases). The CDR3 runs to 16 residues. Germline CDR1 and CDR2: SGHVS and FQNEAQ. Deletions cut 6 bases from V and 1 base from J, with 18 bases between. The CDR3 coding sequence is TGTGCCAGCAGTCACAATTCAGCAGGGGCGAACACTGAAGCTTTCTTT. The encoded protein is CASSHNSAGANTEAFF.

Details on this clone: The junction and the germline gene differ at one end; a read error may be behind it. CDR3 protein: CASSHSYEQYF. In DNA, the CDR3 is TGTGCCAGCAGTCACTCCTACGAGCAGTACTTC. This chain joins TRBV6-2 or TRBV6-3 and TRBJ2-7, with D unclear. The CDR3 is made up of 11 amino acids. Per the germline V gene, CDR1 is MNHEY and CDR2 is SVGEGT.

The V gene is TRBV5-6, the J gene TRBJ1-2, with D unclear. Germline V gene data show CDR1 as SGHDT and CDR2 as YYEEEE. The CDR3 extends over 15 amino acids. Trimming shortened V by 1 base and J by 8 bases, and 18 bases separated the two germline ends. This chain's CDR3 is CASSLLSRLSGGYTF. CDR3 in DNA: TGTGCCAGCAGCTTGTTATCTCGACTCAGCGGGGGCTACACCTTC.

This chain's CDR3 is CASTPGRGNTDTQYF. DNA for the CDR3: TGTGCCAGCACCCCTGGACGCGGGAACACAGATACGCAGTATTTT. This sequence joins TRBV6-4 and TRBJ2-3; D perhaps matches TRBD2 (6 bases). The CDR3 consists of 15 residues. V dropped 7 bases and J dropped 2 bases, with 16 bases sitting between them. The germline CDR1 and CDR2 sequences are MRHNA and SNTAGT.

The chain employs TRBV4-3 and TRBJ1-3, with D unresolved. CDR3 length equals 15 residues. V was cut by 0 bases and J by 2 bases, with 8 bases left in between. In germline, CDR1 is LGHNA, CDR2 YSLEER. The CDR3 spells CASSQDPGPGNTIYF. In nucleotides, the CDR3 is TGCGCCAGCAGCCAAGATCCTGGCCCTGGAAACACCATATATTTT.

The chain has TRBV6-5 and TRBJ1-1; 7 nucleotides line up with TRBD1. This CDR3 contains 13 residues. V lost 5 bases and J lost 1; bases outside the gene matches: 1. Germline V gives CDR1 MNHEY, CDR2 SVGAGI. As DNA, the CDR3 is TGTGCCAGCAGTACAGGGGAGAACACTGAAGCTTTCTTT. This sequence encodes CASSTGENTEAFF.

This clone was detected only a few times. This sequence joins TRBV2 and TRBJ1-1, with D tentatively TRBD1 (5 bases). In germline, CDR1 is SNHLY, CDR2 FYNNEI. This CDR3 is 15 amino acids long. V lost 6 bases and J 0 bases, leaving 14 bases between the germline ends. The CDR3 protein is CASSTDSEMNTEAFF. DNA of the CDR3: TGTGCCAGCAGCACAGACAGTGAAATGAACACTGAAGCTTTCTTT.

The chain joins TRBV7-9 to TRBJ1-2, with 7 bases identical to TRBD1. Germline CDR1 is SEHNR and CDR2 is FQNEAQ (reference sequence). This CDR3 is built from 14 residues. V dropped 1 base and J dropped 7; count of bases not matched to a gene: 6. Written as DNA, the CDR3 is TGTGCCAGCAGCTTAGGGGGACAGCCTGGTGGCTACACCTTC. Translating gives CASSLGGQPGGYTF.

The chain combines TRBV11-2 with TRBJ1-4; D remains unclear. The CDR3 is 16 residues long. The germline V and J ends were trimmed by 6 bases and 0 bases, with 14 bases remaining between them. CDR1 is SGHAT, CDR2 FQNNGV, per germline. This chain's CDR3 is CASSFSVGATNEKLFF. CDR3 DNA sequence: TGTGCCAGCAGTTTCAGCGTGGGAGCAACTAATGAAAAACTGTTTTTT.

V and J are TRBV28 and TRBJ1-2, with D possibly TRBD1 on 5 matching bases. This CDR3 contains 14 residues. With 5 bases removed from V and 2 bases from J, the gap between germline ends came to 12 bases. In germline, CDR1 is MDHEN, CDR2 SYDVKM. The CDR3: CASSRGGGNYGYTF. In DNA form, the CDR3 reads TGTGCCAGCAGTCGGGGGGGAGGGAACTATGGCTACACCTTC.

The rearrangement uses TRBV30 and TRBJ2-1; TRBD2 is a possible D gene (5 bases). The CDR3 has 16 residues. In germline, CDR1 is GTSNPN, CDR2 SVGIG (reference sequence). Deletions cut 3 bases from V and 3 bases from J, with 18 bases between. The CDR3 loop is CAWSDIREFYYNEQFF. The CDR3 nucleotides are TGTGCCTGGAGCGACATAAGGGAGTTCTACTACAATGAGCAGTTCTTC.

The V call is TRBV10-3, the J call TRBJ2-3; the D is unclear. The CDR3 loop spans 17 amino acids. CDR1 ENHRY and CDR2 SYGVKD come from the germline V gene. Trimming removed 0 bases from V and 3 bases from J, with 16 bases in between. CDR3 bases: TGTGCCATCAGTGAGTCCTGGGCCTTAGGCGCTACAGATACGCAGTATTTT. This encodes CAISESWALGATDTQYF.

This clone was seen repeatedly, ten times or more. The chain combines TRBV18 with TRBJ2-1, with 9 bases matching TRBD2. This CDR3 has 19 residues. Unmatched junction bases numbered 17, after V lost 1 base and J lost 7 bases. Germline loops: CDR1 KGHSH, CDR2 LQKENI. The CDR3: CASSPREGLAGTLRNEQFF. CDR3 in DNA: TGTGCCAGCTCACCACGGGAAGGCCTAGCGGGGACCCTGAGGAATGAGCAGTTCTTC.

V gene TRBV15 combines with J gene TRBJ2-2, with 8 bases lining up with TRBD2. The CDR3 is made up of 18 amino acids. Germline V gene lookup returns CDR1 LNHNV and CDR2 YYDKDF (reference sequence). J was trimmed by 3 bases and V by 0 bases; bases with no gene match: 9. The CDR3 region is CATSREGSGISHTGELFF. CDR3 coding DNA: TGTGCCACCAGCAGAGAGGGTAGCGGGATCTCCCACACCGGGGAGCTGTTTTTT.

The chain recombines TRBV5-1 with TRBJ2-5, with 9 positions matching TRBD2. This CDR3 has 17 residues. Germline V gives CDR1 SGHRS, CDR2 YFSETQ. With 3 bases clipped from V and 5 bases from J, the junction kept 14 bases outside the gene matches. The CDR3 sequence: CASSSGLAKGLRETQYF. CDR3 nucleotide sequence: TGCGCCAGCAGCTCCGGACTAGCGAAGGGGTTGAGGGAGACCCAGTACTTC.

This rearrangement joins TRBV4-2 to TRBJ1-5, with a possible D match to TRBD1 (5 bases). Between the trimmed V and J ends, which lost 4 bases and 2 bases, there was a span of 12 bases. The germline gives CDR1 LGHNA, CDR2 YNFKEQ. The CDR3 is 15 residues long. This CDR3 is CASSPRPGGNQPQHF. The CDR3 DNA follows: TGTGCCAGCAGCCCCCGTCCGGGGGGCAATCAGCCCCAGCATTTT.